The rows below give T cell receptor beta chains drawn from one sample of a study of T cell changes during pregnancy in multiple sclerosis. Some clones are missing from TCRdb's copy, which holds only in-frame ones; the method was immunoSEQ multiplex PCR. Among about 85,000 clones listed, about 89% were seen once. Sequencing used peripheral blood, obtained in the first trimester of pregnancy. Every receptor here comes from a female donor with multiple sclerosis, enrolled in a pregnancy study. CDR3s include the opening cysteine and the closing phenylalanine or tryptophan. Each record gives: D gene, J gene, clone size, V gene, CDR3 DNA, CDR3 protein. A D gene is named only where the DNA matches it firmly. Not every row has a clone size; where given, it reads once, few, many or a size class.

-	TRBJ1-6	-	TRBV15	TGTGCCACCAGCAGAGATCTCATTACCCTATGGGAGAATTCACCCCTCCACTTT	CATSRDLITLWENSPLHF
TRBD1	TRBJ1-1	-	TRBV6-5	TGTGCCAGCAGGAGGACAGGCTTGAACACTGAAGCTTTCTTT	CASRRTGLNTEAFF
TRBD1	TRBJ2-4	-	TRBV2	TGTGCCAGCAGTGAAGAACGACAGGGAAGTGTGTACTTC	CASSEERQGSVYF
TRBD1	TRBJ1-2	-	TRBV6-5	TGTGCCAGCAGTTACGAGGGGACAGGGAACTATGGCTACACCTTC	CASSYEGTGNYGYTF
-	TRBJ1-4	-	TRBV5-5	TGTGCCAGCAGTCACGGGGGTTCTAATGAAAAACTGTTTTTT	CASSHGGSNEKLFF
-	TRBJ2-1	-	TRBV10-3	TGTGCCATCAGTGAGTCCGACTTGTACAATGAGCAGTTCTTC	CAISESDLYNEQFF
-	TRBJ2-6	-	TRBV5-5	TGTGCCAGCAGCTTGGTTTCAGGTGGGGCCAACGTCCTGACTTTC	CASSLVSGGANVLTF
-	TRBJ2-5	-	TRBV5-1	TGCGCCAGCAGCCGCAACACTGGGGCAGAGACCCAGTACTTC	CASSRNTGAETQYF
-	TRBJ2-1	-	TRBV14	TGTGCCAGCAGCCCATCCAGGGCCAATGAGCAGTTCTTC	CASSPSRANEQFF
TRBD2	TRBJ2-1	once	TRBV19	TGTGCCAGTAGTATCCTAGCGGGAGGGCGGGGCAATGAGCAGTTCTTC	CASSILAGGRGNEQFF
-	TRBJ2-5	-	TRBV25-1	TGTGCCAGCAGTCGGTCAAGTCAAGAGACCCAGTACTTC	CASSRSSQETQYF
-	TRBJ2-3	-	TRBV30	TGTGCCTGGTGTAAGTCCGAGGGGGATGTCACAGATACGCAGTATTTT	CAWCKSEGDVTDTQYF
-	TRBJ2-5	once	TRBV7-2	TGTGCCAGCAGCTTCCCCAACAAAGAGACCCAGTACTTC	CASSFPNKETQYF
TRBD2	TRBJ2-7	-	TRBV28	TGTGCCAGTCAGCTAGCGGGAGTAAACGAGCAGTACTTC	CASQLAGVNEQYF
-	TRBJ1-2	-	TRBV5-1	TGCGCCAGCAGCCCCGGGGATGCCTATGGCTACACCTTC	CASSPGDAYGYTF
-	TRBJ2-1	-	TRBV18	TGTGCCAGCTCACCGCCGGGAAGAAATTACAATGAGCAGTTCTTC	CASSPPGRNYNEQFF
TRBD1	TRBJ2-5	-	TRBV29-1	TGCAGCGCTACCCGGGGCAGGGGGAAAGAGACCCAGTACTTC	CSATRGRGKETQYF
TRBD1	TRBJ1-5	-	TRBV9	TGTGCCAGCAGCGTCGGAGGGGGCGCGGGTCAGCCCCAGCATTTT	CASSVGGGAGQPQHF
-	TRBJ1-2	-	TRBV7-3	TGTGCCAGCAGCTTAAAGGGGCTTGAGGGCTACACCTTC	CASSLKGLEGYTF
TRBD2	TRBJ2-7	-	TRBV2	TGTGCCAGCCGGGGGGACTCCTCTCGTAGGAGCTCCTACGAGCAGTACTTC	CASRGDSSRRSSYEQYF
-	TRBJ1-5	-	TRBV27	TGTGCCAGCAGTTTACAACAGGGTGGGGGTGGACCCCAGCATTTT	CASSLQQGGGGPQHF
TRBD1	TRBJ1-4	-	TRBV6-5	TGTGCCAGCAGGCGAGGACCGGGACAGAGTGAAAAACTGTTTTTT	CASRRGPGQSEKLFF
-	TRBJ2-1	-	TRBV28	TGTGCCAGCAGTCCGTGGGAGGATTTAATCCAAGAGCAGTTCTTC	CASSPWEDLIQEQFF
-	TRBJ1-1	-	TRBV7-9	TGTGCCAGCAGCCGGACTGAGTACGAAGCTTTCTTT	CASSRTEYEAFF
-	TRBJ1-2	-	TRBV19	TGTGCCAGTAGGCCAGGGGTCTTGGGGGACTATGGCTACACCTTC	CASRPGVLGDYGYTF
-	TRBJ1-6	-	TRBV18	TGTGCCAGCTCACCTTCAGGGATTCCCAATAATTCACCCCTCCACTTT	CASSPSGIPNNSPLHF
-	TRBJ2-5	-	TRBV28	TGTGCCAGCAGTTCCGGACTTCTCCAAGAGACCCAGTACTTC	CASSSGLLQETQYF
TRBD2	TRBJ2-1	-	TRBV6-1	TGTGCCAGCAGTCCCCGGACTAGCGGGAGGAGTGAGCAGTTCTTC	CASSPRTSGRSEQFF
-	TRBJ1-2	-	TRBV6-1	TGTGCCAGCAGTGAAGGTAGCAGACTCTATGGCTACACCTTC	CASSEGSRLYGYTF
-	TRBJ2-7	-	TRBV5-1	TGCGCCAGCAGCTTGCCAGGGGACACCTACGAGCAGTACTTC	CASSLPGDTYEQYF
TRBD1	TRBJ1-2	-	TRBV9	TGTGCCAGCAGCGCTGGGACAGGGAGGAACGATGGCTACACCTTC	CASSAGTGRNDGYTF
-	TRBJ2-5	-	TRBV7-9	TGTGCCAGCAGCTTTAGGAGGGACCAAGAGACCCAGTACTTC	CASSFRRDQETQYF
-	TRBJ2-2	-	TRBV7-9	TGTGCCAGCAGCCAGGCTCTTCTAGCTGGGGAGCTGTTTTTT	CASSQALLAGELFF
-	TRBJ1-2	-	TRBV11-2	TGTGCCAGCAGCTTAGGAGGGCCCCTCTATGGCTACACCTTC	CASSLGGPLYGYTF
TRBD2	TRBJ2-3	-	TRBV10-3	TGTGCCATCAGTCCTCACCCAGCGGGAGGGCCAGATACGCAGTATTTT	CAISPHPAGGPDTQYF
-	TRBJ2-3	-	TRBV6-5	TGTGCCAGCAGTTACCTAGGGGCCACAGATACGCAGTATTTT	CASSYLGATDTQYF
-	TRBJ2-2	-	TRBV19	TGTGCCAGTAGTCAGACATTCACCGGGGAGCTGTTTTTT	CASSQTFTGELFF
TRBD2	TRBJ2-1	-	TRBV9	TGTGCCAGCAGCGTAGAGGCTAGCGGATACAATGAGCAGTTCTTC	CASSVEASGYNEQFF
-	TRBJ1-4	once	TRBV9	TGTGCCAGCAGCGTCAGTGGGGGGTCGGGTGAAAAACTGTTTTTT	CASSVSGGSGEKLFF
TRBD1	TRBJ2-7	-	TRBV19	TGTGCCAGTAGTCCCCGACAGGGCCCTGCCTACGAGCAGTACTTC	CASSPRQGPAYEQYF
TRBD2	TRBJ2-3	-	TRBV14	TGTGCCAGCAGCCGTCGACTAGCGGGGGTAACTAGCACAGATACGCAGTATTTT	CASSRRLAGVTSTDTQYF
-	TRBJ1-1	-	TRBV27	TGTGCCAGCAGTTTCGGGGGGCCGCCAGTGAACACTGAAGCTTTCTTT	CASSFGGPPVNTEAFF
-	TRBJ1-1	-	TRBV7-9	TGTGCCAGCAGCAAGTCCGGGACACCTGAAGCTTTCTTT	CASSKSGTPEAFF
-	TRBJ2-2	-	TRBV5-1	TGCGCCAGCAGCTCAATCATCACCGGGGAGCTGTTTTTT	CASSSIITGELFF
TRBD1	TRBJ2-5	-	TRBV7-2	TGTGCCAGCAGCGGGTGGACAGGGGGCCAAGAGACCCAGTACTTC	CASSGWTGGQETQYF
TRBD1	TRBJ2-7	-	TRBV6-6	TGTGCCAGCAGTTACGGTGAGGCAGGGGGTAACTACGAGCAGTACTTC	CASSYGEAGGNYEQYF
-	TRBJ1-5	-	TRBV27	TGTGCCAGCGGAGGCAATCAGCCCCAGCATTTT	CASGGNQPQHF
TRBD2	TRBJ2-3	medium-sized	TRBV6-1	TGTGCCAGCAGTGAACTAGCGGGGGGGCCAGATACGCAGTATTTT	CASSELAGGPDTQYF
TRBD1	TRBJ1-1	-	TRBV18	TGTGCCAGCTCACAGAAGACAGGGGGTACCACTGAAGCTTTCTTT	CASSQKTGGTTEAFF
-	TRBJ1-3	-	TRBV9	TGTGCCAGCAGCGGAGCCCCTATGAGGTCTGGAAACACCATATATTTT	CASSGAPMRSGNTIYF
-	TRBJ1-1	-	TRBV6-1	TGTGCCAGCAGCCTCACAGGTCCCGTTGAAGCTTTCTTT	CASSLTGPVEAFF
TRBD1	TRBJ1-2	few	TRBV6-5	TGTGCCAGCAGGACACCGGGAGACAGGGCTTTTGGCTACACCTTC	CASRTPGDRAFGYTF
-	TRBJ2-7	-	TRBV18	TGTGCCAGCTCACCACTCGGGGTGCGGGAACTAACCTACGAGCAGTACTTC	CASSPLGVRELTYEQYF
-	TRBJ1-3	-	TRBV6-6	TGTGCCAGCAGATATCCCCGGGACATCTCTGGAAACACCATATATTTT	CASRYPRDISGNTIYF
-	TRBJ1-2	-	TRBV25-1	TGTGCCAGCAGTGGAGGTGCGGGGGGCTACACCTTC	CASSGGAGGYTF
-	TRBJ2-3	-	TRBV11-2	TGTGCCAGCAGCTTAGCAGGGGAACAGGATACGCAGTATTTT	CASSLAGEQDTQYF
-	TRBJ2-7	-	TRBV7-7	TGTGCTAGCAGCTTAGATCTGGGCGCCGAGCAGTACTTC	CASSLDLGAEQYF
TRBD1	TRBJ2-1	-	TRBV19	TGTGCCAGTAGTCCTGGGACAGGGCTCTACAATGAGCAGTTCTTC	CASSPGTGLYNEQFF
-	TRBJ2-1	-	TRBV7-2	TGTGCCAGCAGCTTAGTATTCGGTGGGAGAAATTACAATGAGCAGTTCTTC	CASSLVFGGRNYNEQFF